The present T cell receptor (beta chain) was sequenced within a study of T cell repertoires in cytomegalovirus infection. Study context: Based on public TCR beta signatures, there were indications of CMV infection and of a matching HLA type. Overall study results and limits: HLA-C-restricted CMV-specific TCR beta clonotypes were dominant in the ex vivo response. Cumulative public TCR beta family frequency identified carriers of CMV plus the relevant HLA.

Unmatched junction bases numbered 7, after V lost 6 bases and J lost 3 bases. This CDR3 has 13 residues. CDR1 DFQATT and CDR2 SNEGSKA come from the germline V gene (reference sequence). Notes on this clonotype: Antigen unknown.

TCRdb fed the reads into MiXCR, producing one record per CDR3 protein. The sample yields some 600,000 distinct CDR3 sequences, 20% to 30% seen once. The receptor comes from a human donor in good health (CMV status not recorded). Some clones in this sample may be carry-over from other donors' samples. The sequenced material came from CD8+ T cells from PBMCs. The chain employs TRBV20-1 and TRBJ1-1, with 7 bases identical to TRBD1. The CDR3 reads CSAVDRVDTEAFF. The CDR3, as DNA: TGCAGTGCAGTAGACAGGGTGGACACTGAAGCTTTCTTT.